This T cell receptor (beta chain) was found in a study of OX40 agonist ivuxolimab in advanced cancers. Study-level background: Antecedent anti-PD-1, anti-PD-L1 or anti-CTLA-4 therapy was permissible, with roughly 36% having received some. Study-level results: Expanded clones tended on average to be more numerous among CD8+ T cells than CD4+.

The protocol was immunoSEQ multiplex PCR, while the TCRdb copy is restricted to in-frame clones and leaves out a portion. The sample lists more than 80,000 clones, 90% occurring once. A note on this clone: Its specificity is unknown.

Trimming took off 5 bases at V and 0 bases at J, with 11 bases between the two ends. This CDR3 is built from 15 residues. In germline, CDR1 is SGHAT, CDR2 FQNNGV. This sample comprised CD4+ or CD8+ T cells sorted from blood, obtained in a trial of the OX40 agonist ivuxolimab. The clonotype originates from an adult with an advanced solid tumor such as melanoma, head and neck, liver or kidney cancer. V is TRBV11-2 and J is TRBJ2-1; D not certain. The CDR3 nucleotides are TGTGCCAGCAGCCGATTAAGTAGCTCCTACAATGAGCAGTTCTTC. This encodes CASSRLSSSYNEQFF. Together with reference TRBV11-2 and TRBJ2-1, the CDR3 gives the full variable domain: EAGVAQSPRYKIIEKRQSVAFWCNPISGHATLYWYQQILGQGPKLLIQFQNNGVVDDSQLPKDRFSAERLKGVDSTLKIQPAKLEDSAVYLCASSRLSSSYNEQFFGPGTRLTVL.